This TCR beta chain was documented in a study of cytomegalovirus exposure and HLA in healthy donors. Whole-study findings and limits: Cytomegalovirus-associated status was assigned to more than 150 TCR beta chains.

Turning to this clone: As yet, its antigen is unknown.

V was cut by 5 bases and J by 7 bases, with 14 bases left in between. The germline V gene encodes CDR1 LNHDA and CDR2 SQIVND (reference sequence). The CDR3 runs 13 residues. The PCR employed 60 Vbeta primers together with 13 Jbeta primers. Repertoires were generated with immunoSEQ multiplex PCR, while TCRdb's copy carries only in-frame clones and drops some. The repertoire has roughly 120,000 clones, 75% to 85% of them found once; the top ten carry 2.5% to 3%. The TCR sequence derives from a man aged 25-45 years in good health and CMV-seronegative. Specimen: PBMCs. The rearrangement links TRBV19 to TRBJ1-2; D possibly corresponds to TRBD1 (6 bases). CDR3: CASSAGVSFGYTF. The CDR3, as DNA: TGTGCCAGTAGTGCAGGGGTGAGTTTTGGCTACACCTTC.